This paragraph covers one T cell receptor beta chain sequence. Its cognate antigen has yet to be identified. Base qualities were left out, and no much larger clone turns up one base away. The data were taken from a study of blood T cell repertoires in COVID-19 (dated by TCRdb to the early 2020s). At the level of the whole study: Samples from collaborators originated in the United States, Italy and Spain and spanned both the acute and convalescent phases of COVID-19. The prospective study material was composed of cDNA or gDNA derived from T cells, B-cell-depleted T cells, or PBMCs. Subjects who had been exposed to COVID-19, were actively infected with it, or had recovered from it provided the deeply sampled blood TCRbeta repertoires that made up the dataset. The repertoires were released in a freely available public database meant as a resource for research on the immune response to SARS-CoV-2. The samples were drawn from two sources: the first 160 participants of the ongoing ImmuneRACE study, and about 1,300 subjects contributed by 6 global collaborators. Nearly every sample came with metadata listing a de-identified subject ID, COVID-19 status, age in years and sex. Where available, HLA class I and class II types were taken from metadata supplied by the sample provider and were not determined by assay-based typing.

Summary of the overall study and its limitations: Clinical and demographic metadata were provided uncurated, with the amount varying by source and participant.

The collaborating institutions used their own protocols to collect whole blood in K2EDTA tubes. For TCRbeta analysis, collaborator samples were shipped as frozen whole blood, as isolated PBMCs, or as DNA extracted from either sample type. TCRbeta CDR3 regions were amplified from genomic DNA using the immunoSEQ Assay, a bias-controlled multiplex PCR. As for the original processing: Within the assay, amplification of reference gene primers was used to estimate how many nucleated cells each sample contained. To quantify the absolute abundance of each unique TCRbeta CDR3 rearrangement, sequence reads were collapsed and filtered. Productive Simpson clonality was computed per sample as the square root of Simpson's diversity index over productive rearrangements. Sourced from immuneACCESS, this table was stored by TCRdb with only in-frame sequences that have V and J called. A share of the clones is absent; for the studies checked, an unresolved V gene accounts for under half, and the remainder has no known explanation. The D gene and trimming were derived from the DNA, and the V and J assignments and clone size from that table. The sample table holds 10,000 or so clones, of which about 88% were seen once. The top ten hold approximately 6.2% of the sample.

V and J are truncated by 2 bases and 5 bases respectively, leaving an intervening sequence of 12 bases. Including the terminal cysteine and phenylalanine, the CDR3 comprises 14 residues. Kept here is only the CDR3 DNA, which spans 42 bases and is read in frame from base 1. The germline V gene provides CDR1 MNHEY and CDR2 SVGAGI. This clonotype originated in a human donor in a cohort sampled during active COVID-19. The specimen sequenced was peripheral blood. This receptor chain uses TRBV6-5 and TRBJ1-2, with a weak D call of TRBD1 (6 bases match). CDR3 sequence: CASSYNRERYGYTF. The nucleotides are TGTGCCAGCAGTTACAACAGGGAGAGATATGGCTACACCTTC.